Below, 14 T cell receptor beta chains from the same sample are listed, as sequenced in a study of cytomegalovirus exposure and HLA in healthy donors (dated by TCRdb to about 2017). The library was prepared using the immunoSEQ multiplex PCR assay. The multiplex PCR relied on a mix of 60 forward primers for TCR Vbeta segments and 13 reverse primers for TCR Jbeta segments. This immuneACCESS table, as held by TCRdb, lists in-frame sequences with V and J called but not all clones. Of the missing ones, under half trace to an unresolved V gene in checked studies; the others have no known cause. Recorded for this sample are approximately 150,000 clones; roughly three quarters of them occurred a single time. The ten largest clones represent approximately 4.6% of the sample. Sequenced sample: PBMCs. The receptor source for this set is a man between 18 and 35 years old in good health and CMV-seropositive.

The sample holds one count of this clone. The chain combines TRBV7-2 with TRBJ2-1; perhaps TRBD2 as D (5 bases). The CDR3 spans 14 residues. Trimming stripped 0 bases from V and 5 bases from J, with 8 bases between. Looked up from germline, CDR1 is SGHTA and CDR2 is FQGNSA. The CDR3 is CASSLAAGNNEQFF. The CDR3 nucleotides read TGTGCCAGCAGCTTAGCGGCGGGCAACAATGAGCAGTTCTTC.

This rearrangement joins TRBV10-3 to TRBJ1-1; 8 bases map to TRBD1. Germline V CDR1 and CDR2: ENHRY, SYGVKD. The CDR3 length is 13 residues. The V segment lost 7 bases and the J segment 1 base; nucleotides outside the gene matches: 2. The DNA for the CDR3 is TGTGCCATCACCGGGACAGGGAACACTGAAGCTTTCTTT. It specifies CAITGTGNTEAFF.

CDR3 in DNA: TGCGCCAGCAGCTTGGTGGAGGGATGGTCTGGAAACACCATATATTTT. It specifies CASSLVEGWSGNTIYF. The chain joins TRBV5-1 to TRBJ1-3; D uncertain. Trimming removed 0 bases at V and 1 base at J, with 11 bases between. CDR1 and CDR2 from the germline V gene are SGHRS and YFSETQ. This CDR3 contains 16 residues.

The CDR3 loop is CASSTLTSGVYNEQFF. The CDR3 region has the DNA TGTGCCAGCAGTACCCTAACCTCGGGGGTCTACAATGAGCAGTTCTTC. The chain combines TRBV27 with TRBJ2-1; D may be TRBD2 (6 bases). Trimming pared 5 bases from V and 3 bases from J, leaving 17 bases between. The CDR3 sequence is 16 residues long. Germline assignment: CDR1 MNHEY and CDR2 SMNVEV (reference sequence).

The chain combines TRBV13 with TRBJ1-1; no reliable D call. CDR1 and CDR2 from the germline V gene are PRHDT and FYEKMQ (reference sequence). The CDR3 covers 13 residues. V was shortened by 6 bases and J by 4 bases, with 12 bases between the two germline ends. The CDR3 loop reads CASRRGGGTEAFF. The CDR3 bases are TGTGCCAGCAGGCGTGGCGGTGGCACTGAAGCTTTCTTT.

The chain links TRBV4-1 to TRBJ2-3; D is unclear. The CDR3 spans 18 residues. From germline, CDR1 is MGHRA and CDR2 YSYEKL. V shed 0 bases and J shed 1 base, with 17 bases lying between them. The CDR3 nucleotides are TGCGCCAGCAGCCAAGATCTTGGCCCCCTTCGGGGCACAGATACGCAGTATTTT. Translation gives CASSQDLGPLRGTDTQYF.

The chain employs TRBV4-2 and TRBJ1-1, with 7 nucleotides matching TRBD1. There are 14 residues in the CDR3. J gave up 0 bases and V 7 bases, and 5 bases lay outside the gene matches. Germline CDR1 and CDR2: LGHNA and YNFKEQ. The CDR3 loop reads CASKGGNLNTEAFF. CDR3 coding DNA: TGTGCCAGCAAAGGGGGCAACCTGAACACTGAAGCTTTCTTT.

This clone has only a few counts. Other DNA sequences in this sample translate to the same CDR3. V usage is TRBV5-1 and J usage is TRBJ2-2; D is possibly TRBD2 (6 bases). Germline V gives CDR1 SGHRS, CDR2 YFSETQ. V was shortened by 4 bases and J by 3 bases, with 13 bases between the two germline ends. CDR3 length: 15 residues. This CDR3 is CASSLGGVDTGELFF. The CDR3 nucleotides are TGCGCCAGCAGCCTCGGGGGAGTGGACACCGGGGAGCTGTTTTTT.

This sequence joins TRBV30 and TRBJ2-3; 12 bases match TRBD2. Germline lookup yields CDR1 GTSNPN and CDR2 SVGIG (reference sequence). This CDR3 spans 13 amino acids. The junction had 2 bases not matched to a gene; V was cut back by 6 bases and J by 4 bases. The CDR3: CACASGGADTQYF. Here the CDR3 DNA reads TGTGCCTGCGCTAGCGGGGGGGCAGATACGCAGTATTTT. Full variable domain (rest looked up from reference TRBV30 and TRBJ2-3): SQTIHQWPATLVQPVGSPLSLECTVEGTSNPNLYWYRQAAGRGLQLLFYSVGIGQISSEVPQNLSASRPQDRQFILSSKKLLLSDSGFYLCACASGGADTQYFGPGTRLTVL.

This clone was seen a few times. Other nucleotide sequences from this sample produce the same CDR3. This chain uses TRBV6-5 with TRBJ1-1; D perhaps matches TRBD1 (5 bases). The CDR3 contains 12 residues. Germline V gene sequence: CDR1 MNHEY, CDR2 SVGAGI. V was shortened by 5 bases and J by 1 base, with 5 bases between the two germline ends. CDR3 in amino acids: CASSRGNTEAFF. The CDR3, as DNA: TGTGCCAGCAGTAGGGGGAACACTGAAGCTTTCTTT.

The chain couples TRBV5-1 to TRBJ1-1; the D gene is possibly TRBD1 (5 bases). This CDR3 has 14 residues. CDR1 is SGHRS, CDR2 YFSETQ, per germline. Trimming cost V 4 bases and J 0 bases, with 10 bases left between them. The CDR3 nucleotides read TGCGCCAGCAGCCTGACAGCGATGAACACTGAAGCTTTCTTT. Its protein is CASSLTAMNTEAFF.

J is TRBJ1-2 and V is TRBV5-1; D gene unclear. Germline V gives CDR1 SGHRS, CDR2 YFSETQ. Trimming pared 1 base from V and 4 bases from J, leaving 11 bases between. CDR3 size: 14 residues. The CDR3 loop is CASSLRGHTYGYTF. DNA of the CDR3: TGCGCCAGCAGCTTGCGTGGGCATACCTATGGCTACACCTTC.

The rearrangement uses TRBV4-2 and TRBJ2-2; no firm D call. The CDR3 totals 18 residues. Trimming left V 2 bases short and J 0 bases short, with 16 bases between. Germline V gives CDR1 LGHNA, CDR2 YNFKEQ. The CDR3 bases are TGTGCCAGCAGCCAACGGAGCCTGTTTGTAACGAACACCGGGGAGCTGTTTTTT. Its protein is CASSQRSLFVTNTGELFF.

The chain uses TRBV13 and TRBJ2-2; 11 bases fit TRBD2. The V and J ends lost 5 bases and 2 bases, in that order; junction bases with no gene match: 7. This CDR3 is built from 17 residues. Per the germline V gene, CDR1 is PRHDT and CDR2 is FYEKMQ (reference sequence). CDR3 loop: CASSNVAGGTNTGELFF. The CDR3 region has the DNA TGTGCCAGCAGCAACGTAGCGGGAGGGACTAACACCGGGGAGCTGTTTTTT.